The 26 T cell receptor beta chains in this list originate from one sample, sequenced in a study of shared T cell receptors in the human thymus. Produced via immunoSEQ multiplex PCR; TCRdb's table is partial and in-frame only. Of about 660,000 clones in the sample, about 89% were seen once. These data were also filed under a second study, of human thymus T cells.

Sequenced material: thymocytes. All receptors come from a boy less than two years old with a congenital heart defect.

The V call is TRBV25-1, the J call TRBJ2-3; TRBD2 is a possible D gene (6 bases). V lost 1 base and J lost 3, with 14 bases in between. From germline, CDR1 is MGHDK and CDR2 SYGVNS. The length of the CDR3 is 16 residues. CDR3 coding DNA: TGTGCCAGCAGTGAATCGGAGGGAGAATCTACAGATACGCAGTATTTT. It encodes CASSESEGESTDTQYF.

This clone was detected once. J is TRBJ2-7 and V is TRBV7-9; D possibly corresponds to TRBD2 (6 bases). The CDR3 loop spans 15 amino acids. The ends were cut back, 1 base at V and 2 bases at J, with 12 bases in the middle. CDR1 is SEHNR, CDR2 FQNEAQ, per germline (reference sequence). CDR3 in amino acids: CASSLVTSLTYEQYF. The CDR3, as DNA: TGTGCCAGCAGCTTAGTTACTAGCCTCACCTACGAGCAGTACTTC. The full variable domain, its missing parts supplied by reference TRBV7-9 and TRBJ2-7, is DTGVSQNPRHKITKRGQNVTFRCDPISEHNRLYWYRQTLGQGPEFLTYFQNEAQLEKSRLLSDRFSAERPKGSFSTLEIQRTEQGDSAMYLCASSLVTSLTYEQYFGPGTRLTVT.

The chain uses TRBV27 and TRBJ1-6; the D gene is possibly TRBD1 (5 bases). CDR1 and CDR2 (germline): MNHEY, SMNVEV (reference sequence). The ends were cut back, 4 bases at V and 0 bases at J, with 13 bases in the middle. The CDR3 contains 17 residues. In nucleotides, the CDR3 is TGTGCCAGCAGTTCGTACGGAAGGGGCTCCTATAATTCACCCCTCCACTTT. This encodes CASSSYGRGSYNSPLHF.

This chain joins TRBV15 and TRBJ1-6, with TRBD1 matching over 7 bases. The CDR3 length is 16 residues. V was clipped by 7 bases and J by 2 bases; unmatched bases: 8. Germline V gene data show CDR1 as LNHNV and CDR2 as YYDKDF (reference sequence). This CDR3 reads CATNNRTGAYNSPLHF. The CDR3 nucleotides are TGTGCCACCAACAACCGGACAGGCGCCTATAATTCACCCCTCCACTTT. Full variable domain (outside the CDR3, taken from reference TRBV15 and TRBJ1-6): DAMVIQNPRYQVTQFGKPVTLSCSQTLNHNVMYWYQQKSSQAPKLLFHYYDKDFNNEADTPDNFQSRRPNTSFCFLDIRSPGLGDTAMYLCATNNRTGAYNSPLHFGNGTRLTVT.

The CDR3 sequence is CASSRWDQGVQDTEAFF. In nucleotides, the CDR3 is TGTGCCAGTAGTAGATGGGACCAGGGGGTGCAGGACACTGAAGCTTTCTTT. The chain links TRBV19 to TRBJ1-1; 7 bases line up with TRBD1. V was clipped by 4 bases and J by 3 bases; unmatched bases: 14. The CDR3 is made up of 17 amino acids. Germline V gene data show CDR1 as LNHDA and CDR2 as SQIVND (reference sequence).

The chain links TRBV12-5 to TRBJ2-1; a possible D gene is TRBD2 (6 bases). The CDR3 consists of 17 residues. Deletions cut 5 bases from V and 0 bases from J, with 17 bases between. Germline assignment: CDR1 LGHNT and CDR2 FRNRAP. The CDR3 nucleotides are TGTGCTAGTGGTATCGAACTCCTAGCGAGCTCCTACAATGAGCAGTTCTTC. Residues: CASGIELLASSYNEQFF.

V and J are TRBV7-2 and TRBJ1-2; possibly TRBD1 for D (5 bases). Looked up from germline, CDR1 is SGHTA and CDR2 is FQGNSA. V was cut by 5 bases and J by 14 bases, with 15 bases left in between. The CDR3 extends over 11 amino acids. CDR3 nucleotide sequence: TGTGCCAGCAGCACCGGACACGCTCTTACCTTC. Residues: CASSTGHALTF.

This chain joins TRBV14 and TRBJ2-7, with 9 bases that match TRBD1. V trimming: 4 bases; J trimming: 6 bases; junction bases outside the gene matches: 7. CDR1 and CDR2 (germline): SGHDN, FVKESK. The CDR3 is made up of 14 amino acids. CDR3 coding DNA: TGTGCCAGCAGCCTGACCGGGACAGGGTTCGAGCAGTACTTC. Translation: CASSLTGTGFEQYF. The variable domain in full, completed from reference TRBV14 and TRBJ2-7, reads EAGVTQFPSHSVIEKGQTVTLRCDPISGHDNLYWYRRVMGKEIKFLLHFVKESKQDESGMPNNRFLAERTGGTYSTLKVQPAELEDSGVYFCASSLTGTGFEQYFGPGTRLTVT.

J is TRBJ1-5 and V is TRBV15, with 10 bases identical to TRBD1. V was clipped by 0 bases and J by 0 bases; unmatched bases: 14. CDR1 LNHNV and CDR2 YYDKDF come from the germline V gene (reference sequence). CDR3 length equals 21 residues. Written as DNA, the CDR3 is TGTGCCACCAGCAGAGATCCTCTGGGACAGGGGATTAGGTATAGCAATCAGCCCCAGCATTTT. This sequence encodes CATSRDPLGQGIRYSNQPQHF.

J is TRBJ1-5 and V is TRBV4-3, with 8 bases identical to TRBD1. CDR3 length equals 17 residues. In germline, CDR1 is LGHNA, CDR2 YSLEER. J was trimmed by 2 bases and V by 0 bases; bases with no gene match: 6. The CDR3 here is CASSQDVAGQGNQPQHF. CDR3 DNA sequence: TGCGCCAGCAGCCAAGATGTTGCGGGACAGGGCAATCAGCCCCAGCATTTT.

The chain recombines TRBV19 with TRBJ2-7; no firm D call. CDR3 length: 15 amino acids. The V gene's germline CDR1 is LNHDA and CDR2 SQIVND (reference sequence). V was shortened by 5 bases and J by 0 bases, with 14 bases between the two germline ends. The CDR3 bases are TGTGCCAGTAGTCCGGGTCCGCTGACCTCCTACGAGCAGTACTTC. Protein product: CASSPGPLTSYEQYF.

This chain uses TRBV4-3 with TRBJ1-2, with D tentatively TRBD1 (5 bases). The germline CDR1 and CDR2 sequences are LGHNA and YSLEER. This CDR3 is built from 15 residues. V was pared by 3 bases and J by 1 base, with 12 bases between. The CDR3, as DNA: TGCGCCAGCAGCCACTCGGGGGAGGATAACTATGGCTACACCTTC. This encodes CASSHSGEDNYGYTF.

This sequence joins TRBV11-3 and TRBJ2-7, with TRBD1 as a possible D gene (5 bases). The CDR3 has 15 amino acids. Per the germline V gene, CDR1 is SGHNT and CDR2 is YENEEA. Trimming pared 2 bases from V and 1 base from J, leaving 12 bases between. CDR3 in DNA: TGTGCCAGCAGCTTACGACATGGGGCTTCCTACGAGCAGTACTTC. This codes for CASSLRHGASYEQYF.

This rearrangement joins TRBV5-1 to TRBJ2-7; TRBD2 might be the D (6 bases). The CDR3 covers 15 residues. From germline, CDR1 is SGHRS and CDR2 YFSETQ. V dropped 5 bases and J dropped 3 bases, with 18 bases sitting between them. The CDR3 DNA sequence: TGCGCCAGCAGGGTATTAGCGGAGCCTCACTACGAGCAGTACTTC. It codes for CASRVLAEPHYEQYF.

The rearrangement uses TRBV19 and TRBJ2-3; 10 nucleotides line up with TRBD2. The CDR3 has 18 amino acids. J lost 3 bases, V lost 3 bases, and 12 bases had no gene match. Germline loops: CDR1 LNHDA, CDR2 SQIVND (reference sequence). This chain's CDR3 is CASSIKLGSGRITDTQYF. Here the CDR3 DNA reads TGTGCCAGTAGTATCAAGTTGGGTAGCGGGAGGATAACAGATACGCAGTATTTT. The whole variable domain, remainder taken from reference TRBV19 and TRBJ2-3, is DGGITQSPKYLFRKEGQNVTLSCEQNLNHDAMYWYRQDPGQGLRLIYYSQIVNDFQKGDIAEGYSVSREKKESFPLTVTSAQKNPTAFYLCASSIKLGSGRITDTQYFGPGTRLTVL.

This clone was counted a few times. For the CDR3, the DNA is TGCGCCAGCAGCTTGTCACACCCCTCTGGGGCCAACGTCCTGACTTTC. It specifies CASSLSHPSGANVLTF. The chain is built from TRBV5-1 and TRBJ2-6; no reliable D call. The germline V and J ends were trimmed by 1 base and 0 bases, with 8 bases remaining between them. CDR3 length: 16 amino acids. Germline CDR1 reads SGHRS; CDR2 reads YFSETQ. The full variable domain, with the rest looked up from reference TRBV5-1 and TRBJ2-6, is KAGVTQTPRYLIKTRGQQVTLSCSPISGHRSVSWYQQTPGQGLQFLFEYFSETQRNKGNFPGRFSGRQFSNSRSEMNVSTLELGDSALYLCASSLSHPSGANVLTFGAGSRLTVL.

This chain uses TRBV10-3 with TRBJ1-5; perhaps TRBD1 as D (6 bases). Germline V gene data show CDR1 as ENHRY and CDR2 as SYGVKD. This CDR3 is 12 amino acids long. The V gene lost 10 bases and the J gene lost 4 bases, with 11 bases spanning the gap. Written as DNA, the CDR3 is TGTGCCACCCAACAGGGAAATCAGCCCCAGCATTTT. Protein product: CATQQGNQPQHF.

In this sample, this clone turned up a few times. A read error may account for a junction end that differs from germline. Additional DNA sequences in this sample encode the identical CDR3. This chain connects TRBV9 to TRBJ1-6; 10 bases align to TRBD1. In germline, CDR1 is SGDLS, CDR2 YYNGEE. The CDR3 is 15 residues long. The CDR3: CASSPDRGHNSPLHF. In nucleotides, the CDR3 is TGTGCCAGCAGCCCAGACAGGGGGCACAATTCCCCCCTCCACTTT.

The chain uses TRBV29-1 and TRBJ2-5; 13 bases are shared with TRBD2. The germline V gene has CDR1 SQVTM and CDR2 ANQGSEA. Germline trimming cut 5 bases from V and 4 bases from J; bases unmatched to any gene: 13. The CDR3 sequence is 17 residues long. Written as DNA, the CDR3 is TGCAGCGTTTTAGGACTAGCGGGAGCAAAGGTGGGAGAGACCCAGTACTTC. This translates into CSVLGLAGAKVGETQYF.

This clone has just one count. The chain is built from TRBV2 and TRBJ2-7, with 9 bases matching TRBD1. This CDR3 is 17 amino acids long. The germline CDR1 and CDR2 sequences are SNHLY and FYNNEI. Losses at the gene ends were 4 bases for V and 7 bases for J; bases not matched to a gene: 17. The CDR3 nucleotides are TGTGCCAGCAGTGCAAACCGGGGAGGGACAGGGCCCTGGGAGCAGTACTTC. Translating it yields CASSANRGGTGPWEQYF.

The chain is built from TRBV7-9 and TRBJ2-1; maybe TRBD1 (6 bases). Deletions cut 5 bases from V and 2 bases from J, with 13 bases between. The CDR3 is made up of 15 amino acids. CDR1 is SEHNR and CDR2 is FQNEAQ in the germline V gene (reference sequence). CDR3 loop: CASSPDRTTYNEQFF. CDR3 bases: TGTGCCAGCAGCCCAGACAGGACCACCTACAATGAGCAGTTCTTC.

The chain is built from TRBV19 and TRBJ2-3; TRBD1 matches 10 bases. CDR1 LNHDA and CDR2 SQIVND come from the germline V gene (reference sequence). The CDR3 length is 14 residues. With 5 bases clipped from V and 2 bases from J, the junction kept 1 base outside the gene matches. CDR3: CASSDRGLTDTQYF. In DNA, the CDR3 is TGTGCCAGTAGTGACAGGGGGCTCACAGATACGCAGTATTTT.

The chain has TRBV19 and TRBJ2-3, with D perhaps matching TRBD2 (5 bases). The CDR3 totals 11 residues. The germline V gene has CDR1 LNHDA and CDR2 SQIVND (reference sequence). V shed 8 bases and J shed 4 bases, with 7 bases lying between them. CDR3 bases: TGTGCCAGTGGGAGACCAGATACGCAGTATTTT. Amino acid sequence: CASGRPDTQYF.

The chain employs TRBV28 and TRBJ1-5; 7 bases are a match to TRBD1. The germline CDR1 and CDR2 sequences are MDHEN and SYDVKM. Trimming removed 5 bases from V and 2 bases from J; junction bases left unmatched: 6. The CDR3 totals 15 residues. The CDR3, as DNA: TGTGCCAGCAGTAAAACAGGGGTGGGCAATCAGCCCCAGCATTTT. Protein product: CASSKTGVGNQPQHF. Full variable domain (rest looked up from reference TRBV28 and TRBJ1-5): DVKVTQSSRYLVKRTGEKVFLECVQDMDHENMFWYRQDPGLGLRLIYFSYDVKMKEKGDIPEGYSVSREKKERFSLILESASTNQTSMYLCASSKTGVGNQPQHFGDGTRLSIL.

This clone was detected a few times. The V gene is TRBV4-3, the J gene TRBJ1-4, with 7 bases aligning to TRBD1. The CDR3 has 16 residues. CDR1 LGHNA and CDR2 YSLEER come from the germline V gene. V dropped 0 bases and J dropped 7; count of bases not matched to a gene: 8. CDR3 coding DNA: TGCGCCAGCAGCCAAGATCATCAAGGGGGCGTTGAAAAACTGTTTTTT. This encodes CASSQDHQGGVEKLFF.

This clone occurred a few times. The genes are TRBV18 and TRBJ2-7; TRBD2 agrees at 7 bases. The CDR3 is made up of 15 amino acids. Germline-derived CDR1 and CDR2 are KGHSH and LQKENI. V lost 2 bases and J lost 5; bases outside the gene matches: 9. The CDR3 region has the DNA TGTGCCAGCTCACCAGACGGGGGAGGGTTCCACGAGCAGTACTTC. The encoded protein is CASSPDGGGFHEQYF.